Listed below are T cell receptor beta chains from one sample, sequenced in a study of blood T cell repertoires in COVID-19. Using immunoSEQ multiplex PCR, the repertoire was profiled, and TCRdb retains in-frame clones only, with some absent. The data contain 40,000 to 45,000 clones, around 90% of them singletons. Sample: peripheral blood. The origin of the receptors is a man aged 45-65 years with active COVID-19. CDR3s include the opening cysteine and the closing phenylalanine or tryptophan. Some rows have no size entry. The others give once, few or many, or a class for an expanded clone.

TRBV4-3	TRBJ2-3	once	CASSLRTGASTDTQYF
TRBV27	TRBJ2-1	.	CASSPSRALSYNEQFF
TRBV4-2	TRBJ2-7	.	CASSQVRGFGLTYEQYF
TRBV27	TRBJ2-1	.	CASSLPGGPSGYNEQFF
TRBV4-3	TRBJ1-1	once	CASSQVGSGATEAFF
TRBV25-1	TRBJ2-3	.	CASVGHNTQYF
TRBV5-1	TRBJ2-1	.	CASSHPNSEQFF
TRBV29-1	TRBJ1-5	few	CSVGFGILDQPQHF
TRBV29-1	TRBJ1-2	.	CSVIADYGYTF
TRBV6-5	TRBJ2-5	few	CAIGTRRETQYF
TRBV4-2	TRBJ1-1	.	CASSQARGRNTEAFF
TRBV28	TRBJ2-3	.	CASSQAVAAGGDTQYF
TRBV21-1	TRBJ2-3	.	CASSNRRDRGLFTDTQYF
TRBV2	TRBJ2-7	.	CASTPGSIHEQYF
TRBV6-5	TRBJ1-6	.	CASSLRTGGDNSPLHF
TRBV10-3	TRBJ2-7	.	CAISPLAGGPSEQYF
TRBV7-6	TRBJ2-1	.	CASSSGTSGRRNEQFF
TRBV28	TRBJ1-5	.	CASSLWTGGNQPQHF
TRBV19	TRBJ2-7	.	CASSPGRPYEQYF
TRBV11-1	TRBJ2-5	.	CASSLIREETQYF
TRBV11-2	TRBJ1-2	.	CASSSQGFGYTF
TRBV24-1	TRBJ2-3	.	CATSPRGDTQYF
TRBV14	TRBJ1-4	.	CASSHLPQGFNEKLFF
TRBV4-2	TRBJ1-6	once	CASSLRLGAENSPLHF
TRBV4-1	TRBJ2-2	.	CASSQLRGRNTGELFF
TRBV28	TRBJ2-1	.	CASSQMTSGRFYNEQFF
TRBV29-1	TRBJ1-4	.	CSVAGVTGTGLLTLGF
TRBV5-1	TRBJ2-3	.	CASSWTPTGDTDTQYF
TRBV7-8	TRBJ2-4	.	CASSLAGGRNIQYF
TRBV27	TRBJ2-1	.	CAVGSSYNEQFF
TRBV11-2	TRBJ2-7	once	CASSLERISYEQYF
TRBV6-2/TRBV6-3	TRBJ1-1	.	CASSYSRWAGEDTEAFF
TRBV20-1	TRBJ2-1	.	CSAARVNEQFF
TRBV28	TRBJ2-7	.	CALSGVRSEQYF
TRBV2	TRBJ2-7	few	CASWATYEQYF
TRBV6-1	TRBJ1-2	.	CASSEAGSRGYTF
TRBV27	TRBJ2-2	.	CASSRGGNTGELFF
TRBV29-1	TRBJ2-7	.	CSVAETAYEQYF
TRBV10-2	TRBJ1-5	.	CASSESSARPQHF
TRBV7-2	TRBJ2-5	.	CASSPSPLAGPQETQYF
TRBV12-3/TRBV12-4	TRBJ2-1	.	CASSFGNEQFF
TRBV5-6	TRBJ1-2	.	CASLSTGGDYGYTF
TRBV27	TRBJ1-4	.	CASSFQTGGEKLFF
TRBV6-5	TRBJ2-7	few	CASSTTGAGYEQYF
TRBV9	TRBJ2-5	.	CASSLDGQHQETQYF
TRBV9	TRBJ2-3	.	CASSARTSGIRTDTQYF